These 31 T cell receptor beta chains were all obtained from the same sample, sequenced in a study of siplizumab effects on memory and regulatory T cells. The assay was immunoSEQ multiplex PCR, and TCRdb's table has in-frame clones only and misses some. The sample includes 95,000 to 110,000 clones, about 94% seen only once; the top ten take 0.62%. What was sequenced was Tregs sorted from blood. The receptor set was obtained from a human donor in good health.

V usage is TRBV5-1 and J usage is TRBJ1-6; D is unclear. The CDR3 sequence is 13 residues long. Trimming cost V 3 bases and J 9 bases, with 10 bases left between them. Germline CDR1 is SGHRS and CDR2 is YFSETQ. For the CDR3, the DNA is TGCGCCAGCAGCTCGACCCCGGGTTCACCCCTCCACTTT. Protein sequence: CASSSTPGSPLHF.

The rearrangement joins TRBV10-3 to TRBJ2-1; weak D call: TRBD1 (5 bases). Germline CDR1 reads ENHRY; CDR2 reads SYGVKD. This CDR3 has 16 residues. V lost 3 bases to trimming and J lost 6 bases, with 18 bases between them. The CDR3 coding sequence is TGTGCCATCAGTGAAATCCCAGGGCGAAGCTTCAATGAGCAGTTCTTC. Residues: CAISEIPGRSFNEQFF.

The rearrangement uses TRBV27 and TRBJ1-1, with D possibly matching TRBD1 (6 bases). Trimming removed 3 bases from V and 6 bases from J, with 14 bases in between. CDR1 MNHEY and CDR2 SMNVEV come from the germline V gene (reference sequence). This CDR3 region has 14 residues. The CDR3: CASSLLAGDPEAFF. In DNA form, the CDR3 reads TGTGCCAGCAGTTTGCTTGCAGGGGATCCTGAAGCTTTCTTT.

This chain connects TRBV7-6 to TRBJ2-1, with 10 bases matching TRBD1. V shed 2 bases, J shed 4 bases, and the junction held 14 bases outside the gene matches. In germline, CDR1 is SGHVS, CDR2 FNYEAQ. CDR3 size: 19 residues. Here the CDR3 reads CASSLLPGQGPYKYNEQFF. CDR3 coding DNA: TGTGCCAGCAGCTTACTCCCGGGACAGGGGCCCTACAAGTACAATGAGCAGTTCTTC.

The rearrangement joins TRBV6-1 to TRBJ2-2; D unresolved. CDR3 size: 12 residues. The V gene's germline CDR1 is MNHNS and CDR2 SASEGT. Trimming took 7 bases from V and 3 from J, leaving 6 bases between them. CDR3 bases: TGTGCCAGCACTTCCGACACCGGGGAGCTGTTTTTT. It is translated as CASTSDTGELFF.

The rearrangement uses TRBV28 and TRBJ2-2, with D unclear. The CDR3 covers 12 residues. The V gene lost 3 bases and the J gene lost 9 bases, with 8 bases spanning the gap. Germline loops: CDR1 MDHEN, CDR2 SYDVKM. CDR3 protein: CASSFSMRELFF. In nucleotides, the CDR3 is TGTGCCAGCAGTTTTTCTATGAGGGAGCTGTTTTTT.

This clone was seen a handful of times. CDR3 sequence: CASSLDASTDTQYF. Written as DNA, the CDR3 is TGCGCCAGCAGCTTGGACGCTAGCACAGATACGCAGTATTTT. The V gene is TRBV5-1, the J gene TRBJ2-3; no reliable D call. This CDR3 has 14 residues. V lost 0 bases and J lost 0, with 5 bases in between. Germline V CDR1 and CDR2: SGHRS, YFSETQ.

The V gene is TRBV9, the J gene TRBJ1-5; 8 bases match TRBD1. V gave up 2 bases and J gave up 9 bases; unmatched junction bases: 10. This CDR3 has 15 residues. Germline-derived CDR1 and CDR2 are SGDLS and YYNGEE. CDR3 DNA: TGTGCCAGCAGCGTTACGGGACAGGAGGTTCGGCCCCAGCATTTT. Translated, it gives CASSVTGQEVRPQHF.

This chain uses TRBV5-1 with TRBJ2-5; 8 nucleotides agree with TRBD2. This CDR3 region has 11 residues. Trimming removed 6 bases from V and 10 bases from J; junction bases left unmatched: 5. The V gene's germline CDR1 is SGHRS and CDR2 YFSETQ. This chain's CDR3 is CASTAGDSQYF. The CDR3 coding sequence is TGCGCCAGCACAGCGGGAGACAGCCAGTACTTC.

This clone was observed a few times. The genes are TRBV11-3 and TRBJ2-7; no reliable D call. Trimming pared 5 bases from V and 7 bases from J, leaving 9 bases between. The CDR3 runs 11 residues. Germline CDR1 reads SGHNT; CDR2 reads YENEEA. CDR3 residues: CASSQTGEQYF. CDR3 nucleotides: TGTGCCAGCAGCCAGACCGGGGAGCAGTACTTC.

V gene TRBV9 combines with J gene TRBJ1-1; no firm D call. Germline CDR1 reads SGDLS; CDR2 reads YYNGEE. V lost 3 bases and J 1 base, leaving 13 bases between the germline ends. This CDR3 contains 15 residues. CDR3 sequence reads: CASSGGSRQNTEAFF. The CDR3 DNA reads TGTGCCAGCAGCGGAGGGAGTCGGCAGAACACTGAAGCTTTCTTT.

The gene calls are TRBV11-3 and TRBJ2-2; a possible D gene is TRBD2 (6 bases). Trimming pared 3 bases from V and 8 bases from J, leaving 7 bases between. The CDR3 runs to 12 residues. Germline-derived CDR1 and CDR2 are SGHNT and YENEEA. In DNA form, the CDR3 reads TGTGCCAGCAGCTTCGCGGGGGGGGAGCTGTTTTTT. It specifies CASSFAGGELFF. The full variable domain, rest sourced from reference TRBV11-3 and TRBJ2-2, is EAGVVQSPRYKIIEKKQPVAFWCNPISGHNTLYWYLQNLGQGPELLIRYENEEAVDDSQLPKDRFSAERLKGVDSTLKIQPAELGDSAVYLCASSFAGGELFFGEGSRLTVL.

This clone occurred once. This chain joins TRBV6-1 and TRBJ1-5, with 8 bases fitting TRBD1. The CDR3 covers 13 residues. V shed 10 bases and J 3 bases; nucleotides not matched to a gene: 5. Germline V gene sequence: CDR1 MNHNS, CDR2 SASEGT. This CDR3 reads CATYRGVNQPQHF. Here the CDR3 DNA reads TGTGCCACCTACAGGGGGGTCAATCAGCCCCAGCATTTT.

The rearrangement joins TRBV5-4 to TRBJ2-7; 7 bases map to TRBD1. V lost 5 bases, J lost 3 bases, and 11 bases stayed unmatched. The CDR3 runs 15 residues. Per germline, CDR1 SGHNT and CDR2 YYREEE (reference sequence). CDR3 sequence reads: CASSKGTALLYEQYF. In DNA form, the CDR3 reads TGTGCCAGCAGTAAAGGGACAGCTCTTCTCTACGAGCAGTACTTC.

CDR3 bases: TGTGCCAGCCGACTGGGGGGTACTGAAGCTTTCTTT. This sequence encodes CASRLGGTEAFF. This chain joins TRBV6-6 and TRBJ1-1; possible D gene TRBD1, 5 bases. This CDR3 contains 12 residues. CDR1 MNHNY and CDR2 SVGAGI come from the germline V gene (reference sequence). V lost 8 bases and J 5 bases, leaving 12 bases between the germline ends.

In its sample, this clone was seen a few times. V is TRBV4-2 and J is TRBJ1-2; D is uncertain. V was trimmed by 0 bases and J by 6 bases, leaving 11 bases between them. Germline V gene lookup returns CDR1 LGHNA and CDR2 YNFKEQ. CDR3 length equals 14 residues. The CDR3 DNA follows: TGTGCCAGCAGCCAAGAACTGGGGATGAATGGCTACACCTTC. Protein product: CASSQELGMNGYTF.

This sequence joins TRBV27 and TRBJ1-4; unclear D gene. The V gene lost 5 bases and the J gene lost 4 bases, with 17 bases spanning the gap. The CDR3 loop spans 16 amino acids. Germline assignment: CDR1 MNHEY and CDR2 SMNVEV (reference sequence). The CDR3 DNA reads as TGTGCCAGCAGTCACGACTTTACCGGGCGTAATGAAAAACTGTTTTTT. This codes for CASSHDFTGRNEKLFF.

The rearrangement joins TRBV5-1 to TRBJ1-4; D ambiguous. The CDR3 covers 15 residues. In germline, CDR1 is SGHRS, CDR2 YFSETQ. V shed 0 bases and J shed 0 bases, with 6 bases lying between them. DNA of the CDR3: TGCGCCAGCAGCTTGGAGGGTGCAACTAATGAAAAACTGTTTTTT. Protein sequence: CASSLEGATNEKLFF.

The V call is TRBV21-1, the J call TRBJ2-7. TRBV21-1 is designated a pseudogene. This CDR3 is 17 amino acids long. The CDR3 reads CASSPFLGRLSSYEQYF. In DNA, the CDR3 is TGTGCCAGCAGCCCCTTCCTGGGACGGTTGAGCTCCTACGAGCAGTACTTC.

The gene calls are TRBV7-9 and TRBJ2-4; TRBD1 agrees at 7 bases. CDR1 SEHNR and CDR2 FQNEAQ come from the germline V gene (reference sequence). J was trimmed by 0 bases and V by 5 bases; bases with no gene match: 16. The CDR3 has 19 residues. The DNA of the CDR3 is TGTGCCAGCAGCCACTCCGGGACAGTAAAGTCCCTAGCCAAAAACATTCAGTACTTC. Amino acids: CASSHSGTVKSLAKNIQYF.

The rearrangement links TRBV30 to TRBJ1-2; D gene unclear. V lost 3 bases and J lost 3, with 11 bases in between. Germline V gene data show CDR1 as GTSNPN and CDR2 as SVGIG (reference sequence). There are 13 residues in the CDR3. The CDR3 spells CAWRPNRHYGYTF. The CDR3 region has the DNA TGTGCCTGGAGACCCAACCGGCACTATGGCTACACCTTC.

The chain combines TRBV18 with TRBJ1-1, with D possibly matching TRBD1 (5 bases). From germline, CDR1 is KGHSH and CDR2 LQKENI. The CDR3 is made up of 16 amino acids. V lost 2 bases, J lost 4 bases, and 17 bases lay in between. CDR3 nucleotides: TGTGCCAGCTCACCAACCACCGGGACTGGGCGCACTGAAGCTTTCTTT. As protein: CASSPTTGTGRTEAFF.

The CDR3 region has the DNA TGTGCCAGCAGCCCTCTCTCAGGGCGCTCCTACGAGCAGTACTTC. Encoded protein: CASSPLSGRSYEQYF. The chain joins TRBV6-5 to TRBJ2-7, with D possibly matching TRBD1 (5 bases). With 6 bases removed from V and 0 bases from J, the gap between germline ends came to 15 bases. Germline V gives CDR1 MNHEY, CDR2 SVGAGI. This CDR3 is built from 15 residues.

V is TRBV30 and J is TRBJ1-2; a possible D gene is TRBD1 (5 bases). The CDR3 contains 14 residues. Trimming took off 4 bases at V and 6 bases at J, with 18 bases between the two ends. Per germline, CDR1 GTSNPN and CDR2 SVGIG (reference sequence). Here the CDR3 DNA reads TGTGCCTGGAAACCCTACAGGCGACCTGATGGCTACACCTTC. It specifies CAWKPYRRPDGYTF. The variable domain in full, with the rest retrieved from reference TRBV30 and TRBJ1-2, is SQTIHQWPATLVQPVGSPLSLECTVEGTSNPNLYWYRQAAGRGLQLLFYSVGIGQISSEVPQNLSASRPQDRQFILSSKKLLLSDSGFYLCAWKPYRRPDGYTFGSGTRLTVV.

This clone was picked up one time. This chain links TRBV5-1 with TRBJ2-1, with 12 bases identical to TRBD2. Trimming cost V 4 bases and J 8 bases; bases outside gene matches: 19. The germline gives CDR1 SGHRS, CDR2 YFSETQ. This CDR3 contains 19 residues. CDR3 residues: CASSESRLAGDFIRYEQFF. The CDR3 DNA reads as TGCGCCAGCAGCGAAAGTCGACTAGCGGGAGACTTTATTAGGTATGAGCAGTTCTTC.

The chain has TRBV5-1 and TRBJ2-1; tentative D call: TRBD2 (6 bases). CDR1 and CDR2 from the germline V gene are SGHRS and YFSETQ. Trimming took off 4 bases at V and 0 bases at J, with 14 bases between the two ends. This CDR3 spans 16 amino acids. This CDR3 reads CASSGGSHLSYNEQFF. As DNA, the CDR3 is TGCGCCAGCAGCGGGGGGTCCCACCTCTCCTACAATGAGCAGTTCTTC.

This chain links TRBV14 with TRBJ2-1; D unresolved. V was trimmed by 0 bases and J by 9 bases, leaving 9 bases between them. CDR1 and CDR2 (germline): SGHDN, FVKESK. The CDR3 loop spans 13 amino acids. CDR3 region: CASSQEFRTEQFF. CDR3 DNA: TGTGCCAGCAGCCAAGAGTTTAGGACTGAGCAGTTCTTC.

The chain combines TRBV7-9 with TRBJ1-2; D remains unclear. Trimming pared 0 bases from V and 8 bases from J, leaving 16 bases between. Germline V gene data show CDR1 as SEHNR and CDR2 as FQNEAQ (reference sequence). The CDR3 has 15 amino acids. DNA of the CDR3: TGTGCCAGCAGCTTAGCGATGACAAAGAGCAGCGGCTACACCTTC. Translated, it gives CASSLAMTKSSGYTF.

This chain uses TRBV27 with TRBJ1-1, with no clear D. The V end lost 3 bases, the J end lost 7 bases, and 12 bases lay between the germline ends. Germline V CDR1 and CDR2: MNHEY, SMNVEV (reference sequence). CDR3 length: 13 amino acids. CDR3 sequence (DNA): TGTGCCAGCAGTTTCCGTATTGGCGGTGAAGCTTTCTTT. It translates to CASSFRIGGEAFF.

V and J are TRBV30 and TRBJ1-4; the D is unclear. Trimming took off 2 bases at V and 7 bases at J, with 11 bases between the two ends. CDR1 GTSNPN and CDR2 SVGIG come from the germline V gene (reference sequence). The CDR3 contains 13 residues. CDR3 region: CAWSRSGFEKLFF. The CDR3 bases are TGTGCCTGGAGTAGAAGCGGATTTGAAAAACTGTTTTTT.

The count of this clone is one. The rearrangement uses TRBV9 and TRBJ2-1; tentative D call: TRBD2 (7 bases). V was pared by 1 base and J by 4 bases, with 18 bases between. The CDR3 totals 17 residues. Germline loops: CDR1 SGDLS, CDR2 YYNGEE. The CDR3 DNA is TGTGCCAGCAGCGTATCGGGGGGAGGACAGAGATACAATGAGCAGTTCTTC. This translates into CASSVSGGGQRYNEQFF.